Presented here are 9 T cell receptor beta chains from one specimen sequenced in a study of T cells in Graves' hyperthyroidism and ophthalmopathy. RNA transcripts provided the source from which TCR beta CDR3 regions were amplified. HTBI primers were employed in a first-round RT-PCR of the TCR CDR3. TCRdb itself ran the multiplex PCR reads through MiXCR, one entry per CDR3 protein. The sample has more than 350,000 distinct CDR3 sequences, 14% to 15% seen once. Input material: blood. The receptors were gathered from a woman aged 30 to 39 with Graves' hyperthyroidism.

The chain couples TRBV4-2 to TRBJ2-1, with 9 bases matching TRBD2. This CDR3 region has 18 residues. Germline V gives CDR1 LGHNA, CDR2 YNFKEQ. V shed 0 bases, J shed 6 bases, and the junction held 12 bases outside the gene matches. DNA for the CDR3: TGTGCCAGCAGCCAAGATCTAAAGGCGGGAGGGGCCTTCAATGAGCAGTTCTTC. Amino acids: CASSQDLKAGGAFNEQFF.

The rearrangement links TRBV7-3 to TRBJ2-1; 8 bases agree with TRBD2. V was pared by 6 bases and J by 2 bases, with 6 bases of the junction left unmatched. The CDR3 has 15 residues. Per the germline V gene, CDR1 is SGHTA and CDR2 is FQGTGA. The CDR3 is CASSSSGSPYNEQFF. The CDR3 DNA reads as TGTGCCAGCAGTTCGAGCGGGAGCCCCTACAATGAGCAGTTCTTC.

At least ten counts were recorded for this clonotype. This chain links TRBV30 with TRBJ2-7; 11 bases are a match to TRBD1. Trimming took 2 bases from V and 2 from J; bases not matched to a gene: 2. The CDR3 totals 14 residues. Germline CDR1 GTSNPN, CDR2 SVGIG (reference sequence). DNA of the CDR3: TGTGCCTGGAGTAGGGGACAGGGGGCCTACGAGCAGTACTTC. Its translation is CAWSRGQGAYEQYF.

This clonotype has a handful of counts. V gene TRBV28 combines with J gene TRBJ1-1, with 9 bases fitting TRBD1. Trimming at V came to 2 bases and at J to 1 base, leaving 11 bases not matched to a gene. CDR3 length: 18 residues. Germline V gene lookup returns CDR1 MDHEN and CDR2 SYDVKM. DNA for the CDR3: TGTGCCAGCAGTTTAACCGGCCCTGGACAGGGGCCGAACACTGAAGCTTTCTTT. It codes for CASSLTGPGQGPNTEAFF.

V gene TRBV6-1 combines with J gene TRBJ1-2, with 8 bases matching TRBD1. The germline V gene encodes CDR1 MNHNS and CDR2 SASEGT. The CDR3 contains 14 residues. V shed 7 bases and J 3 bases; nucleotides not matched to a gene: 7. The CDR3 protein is CASNFAGQDYGYTF. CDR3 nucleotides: TGTGCCAGCAACTTCGCGGGACAGGACTATGGCTACACCTTC.

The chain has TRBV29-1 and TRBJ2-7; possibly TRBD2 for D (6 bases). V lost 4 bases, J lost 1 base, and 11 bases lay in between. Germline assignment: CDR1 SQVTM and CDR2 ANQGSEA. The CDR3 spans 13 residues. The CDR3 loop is CSVAGRESYEQYF. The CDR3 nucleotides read TGCAGCGTTGCGGGACGGGAGTCCTACGAGCAGTACTTC.

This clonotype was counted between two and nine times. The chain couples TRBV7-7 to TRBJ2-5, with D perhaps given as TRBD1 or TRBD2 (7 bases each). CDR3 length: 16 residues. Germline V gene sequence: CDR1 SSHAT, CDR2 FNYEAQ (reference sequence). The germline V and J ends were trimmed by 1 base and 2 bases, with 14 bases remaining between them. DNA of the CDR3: TGTGCCAGCAGCTTAGTCGGTCAGGGGGGGCAAGAGACCCAGTACTTC. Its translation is CASSLVGQGGQETQYF. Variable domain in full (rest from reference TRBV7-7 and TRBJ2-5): GAGVSQSPRYKVTKRGQDVTLRCDPISSHATLYWYQQALGQGPEFLTYFNYEAQPDKSGLPSDRFSAERPEGSISTLTIQRTEQRDSAMYRCASSLVGQGGQETQYFGPGTRLLVL.

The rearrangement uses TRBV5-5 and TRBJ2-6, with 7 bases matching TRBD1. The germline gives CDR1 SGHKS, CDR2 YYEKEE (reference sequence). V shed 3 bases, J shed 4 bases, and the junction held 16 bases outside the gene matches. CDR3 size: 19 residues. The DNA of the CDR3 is TGTGCCAGCAGCTCTCGGACAGGTAGATCTTCATCCGGGGCCAACGTCCTGACTTTC. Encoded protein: CASSSRTGRSSSGANVLTF.

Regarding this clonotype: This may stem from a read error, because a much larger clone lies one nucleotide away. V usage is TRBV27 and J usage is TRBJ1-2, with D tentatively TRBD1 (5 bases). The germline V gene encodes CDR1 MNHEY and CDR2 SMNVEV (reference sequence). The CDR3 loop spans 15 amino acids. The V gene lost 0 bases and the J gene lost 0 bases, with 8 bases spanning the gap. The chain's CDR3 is CASSLSGATNYGYTF. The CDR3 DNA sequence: TGTGCCAGCAGTTTATCTGGGGCTACTAACTATGGCTACACCTTC.